The present entry profiles one T cell receptor beta chain with its context. Its target antigen remains unknown. No qualities accompany the bases; no much larger clone lies one base away. This sample was taken from a study of technical replicates of blood from a handful of donors (dated by TCRdb to about 2017). Receptors were amplified or captured by the immunoSEQ multiplex PCR assay. In its TCRdb copy, this immuneACCESS table keeps in-frame sequences only and misses some clones. Where compared with another copy, unresolved V genes explain less than half of these, and the others have no known cause. Across this sample there are 85,000 to 90,000 clones, with 85% to 95% seen only once. The ten largest account for roughly 0.26% of the sample. Sequences LGHNT (CDR1) and FRNRAP (CDR2) are obtained from the germline V gene. The CDR3 sequence holds 16 residues, the cysteine and phenylalanine included. CDR3 DNA only is kept here, 48 bases in frame from base 1. V sheds 0 bases and J sheds 5 bases, leaving 13 bases between their ends.

Here the chain combines TRBV12-5 and TRBJ1-4; no D gene call is confident. The sample taken for sequencing was T cells isolated from PBMCs. The clonotype was recovered from a human donor in good health. CDR3 sequence: CASGLVRSGKNEKLFF. The nucleotide sequence is given as TGTGCTAGTGGTTTGGTACGAAGCGGGAAGAATGAAAAACTGTTTTTT.